This TCR beta chain derives from a study of cytomegalovirus exposure and HLA in healthy donors. A multiplex PCR was run with 60 Vbeta primers and 13 Jbeta primers. The data were produced by immunoSEQ multiplex PCR, yet TCRdb's version contains in-frame clones alone and is incomplete. The sample lists about 190,000 clones; about 89% were seen once. The germline CDR1 and CDR2 sequences are MNHEY and SVGAGI. V shed 6 bases and J 3 bases; nucleotides not matched to a gene: 3. The CDR3 is 14 amino acids. The rearrangement uses TRBV6-5 and TRBJ1-3; TRBD1 matches at 9 bases. The receptor was isolated from a young man in good health and CMV-seronegative. The sample comprised PBMCs. The CDR3 DNA reads TGTGCCAGCAGACCGACAGGGGGTGGAAACACCATATATTTT. Translating it yields CASRPTGGGNTIYF.